The next 10 T cell receptor beta chains were all read from a single sample in a study of control samples from healthy donors and cancer patients. The table came from immunoSEQ multiplex PCR; TCRdb's copy has only in-frame clones and leaves some out. The data contain more than 95,000 clones, about 90% of them seen just once; the ten biggest clones take up roughly 2.8%. The sequenced sample was blood. The receptors shown here come from a man aged 60 to 75 in good health.

The CDR3 loop is CASSLWSSGGTGELFF. DNA of the CDR3: TGTGCCAGCAGTTTATGGTCCTCCGGGGGCACCGGGGAGCTGTTTTTT. The genes are TRBV27 and TRBJ2-2; maybe TRBD2 (6 bases). The CDR3 length is 16 residues. V was shortened by 1 base and J by 4 bases, with 13 bases between the two germline ends. The germline V gene has CDR1 MNHEY and CDR2 SMNVEV (reference sequence).

The chain uses TRBV19 and TRBJ2-3; D is possibly TRBD1 (6 bases). Per germline, CDR1 LNHDA and CDR2 SQIVND (reference sequence). The CDR3 contains 14 residues. The germline V and J ends were trimmed by 5 bases and 5 bases, with 14 bases remaining between them. CDR3 coding DNA: TGTGCCAGTAGTCTGGGTGGGGGCCAAGATACGCAGTATTTT. Protein sequence: CASSLGGGQDTQYF.

The V call is TRBV11-3, the J call TRBJ1-5, with a possible D match to TRBD1 (5 bases). V was trimmed by 10 bases and J by 5 bases, leaving 27 bases between them. The CDR3 sequence is 17 residues long. CDR1 SGHNT and CDR2 YENEEA come from the germline V gene. The CDR3 nucleotides are TGTGCCAAAATTTTTTGGGCTGATGTCGAGACAGATCAGCCCCAGCATTTT. It specifies CAKIFWADVETDQPQHF.

The V gene is TRBV9, the J gene TRBJ2-3; D tentatively fits TRBD1 or TRBD2 (5 bases each). The CDR3 has 14 residues. Per the germline V gene, CDR1 is SGDLS and CDR2 is YYNGEE. V was shortened by 0 bases and J by 7 bases, with 12 bases between the two germline ends. This chain's CDR3 is CASSVDTGRNTQYF. CDR3 nucleotide sequence: TGTGCCAGCAGCGTAGATACGGGGCGGAATACGCAGTATTTT. Full variable domain (missing parts from reference TRBV9 and TRBJ2-3): DSGVTQTPKHLITATGQRVTLRCSPRSGDLSVYWYQQSLDQGLQFLIQYYNGEERAKGNILERFSAQQFPDLHSELNLSSLELGDSALYFCASSVDTGRNTQYFGPGTRLTVL.

The chain has TRBV3-1 (or the pseudogene TRBV3-2) and TRBJ2-2, with unresolved D. CDR1 is LGHDT, CDR2 YNNKEL, per germline (reference sequence). Trimming left V 5 bases short and J 0 bases short, with 7 bases between. There are 14 residues in the CDR3. As DNA, the CDR3 is TGTGCCAGCAGCTCCTCCGCGAACACCGGGGAGCTGTTTTTT. Amino acids: CASSSSANTGELFF.

The V call is TRBV7-3, the J call TRBJ2-3; 9 nucleotides agree with TRBD1. The V gene's germline CDR1 is SGHTA and CDR2 FQGTGA. With 2 bases clipped from V and 2 bases from J, the junction kept 5 bases outside the gene matches. This CDR3 has 16 amino acids. This CDR3 is CASSLGGQGPTDTQYF. CDR3 DNA sequence: TGTGCCAGCAGCTTAGGGGGACAGGGACCCACAGATACGCAGTATTTT.

The V gene is TRBV5-5, the J gene TRBJ2-1; D perhaps matches TRBD2 (6 bases). Germline-derived CDR1 and CDR2 are SGHKS and YYEKEE (reference sequence). This CDR3 contains 16 residues. V gave up 4 bases and J gave up 0 bases, with 14 bases separating them. CDR3: CASSPAGLPSYNEQFF. The CDR3 region has the DNA TGTGCCAGCAGCCCGGCGGGGTTGCCCTCCTACAATGAGCAGTTCTTC.

The CDR3 nucleotides are TGTGCCAGCAGTTTTCTTACAGGAGGACTGTTTTTT. Its protein product is CASSFLTGGLFF. V and J are TRBV12-3 or TRBV12-4 and TRBJ1-4, with TRBD1 as a possible D gene (5 bases). The CDR3 runs to 12 residues. V was trimmed by 3 bases and J by 13 bases, leaving 12 bases between them.

This chain uses TRBV2 with TRBJ2-2; the D is unclear. The germline V and J ends were trimmed by 4 bases and 6 bases, with 12 bases remaining between them. The germline gives CDR1 SNHLY, CDR2 FYNNEI. The CDR3 contains 14 residues. CDR3 in amino acids: CASSGIVLAGELFF. The CDR3 nucleotides are TGTGCCAGCAGTGGCATTGTATTAGCCGGGGAGCTGTTTTTT.

J is TRBJ2-7 and V is TRBV6-5; 7 bases line up with TRBD2. V shed 7 bases and J 6 bases; nucleotides not matched to a gene: 9. The germline CDR1 and CDR2 sequences are MNHEY and SVGAGI. The CDR3 loop spans 13 amino acids. The CDR3 DNA reads TGTGCCAGCACCCAATGGGGAGGGTCCGAGCAGTACTTC. It yields the protein CASTQWGGSEQYF.